This TCR beta chain was found in a study of CD8+ T cells in alopecia areata. Study in general: Patients received oral tofacitinib, 5 to 10 mg twice daily, for moderate-to-severe alopecia areata. Treated patients were scored for severity by percent of scalp affected.

Germline loops: CDR1 SGHRS, CDR2 YFSETQ. Trimming stripped 4 bases from V and 5 bases from J, with 14 bases between. The CDR3 runs to 14 residues. Extracted RNA was reverse transcribed, and the resulting cDNA served as sequencing template. Data came from immunoSEQ multiplex PCR; TCRdb stores just in-frame clones and leaves some out. This sample yields more than 200,000 clones, of which 55% to 70% are seen a single time; 4% to 5% belongs to the top ten. General observations from the study: Higher clonality was seen in lesional scalp than in normal scalp, especially in alopecia totalis/universalis.

Points on this clone: Its antigen is currently unknown.

Treatment denoted: oral pan-JAK inhibitor, 5-10 mg twice daily. Sequencing was performed on CD4+ T cells sorted from blood, taken at week 4, from a patient treated with tofacitinib. This clonotype originated in a human donor with alopecia areata. The chain joins TRBV5-1 to TRBJ2-3; D remains ambiguous. CDR3 amino acids: CASSPGPPGDTQYF. CDR3 bases: TGCGCCAGCAGCCCCGGGCCCCCGGGAGATACGCAGTATTTT. Looking up the rest from reference TRBV5-1 and TRBJ2-3 gives the full variable domain: KAGVTQTPRYLIKTRGQQVTLSCSPISGHRSVSWYQQTPGQGLQFLFEYFSETQRNKGNFPGRFSGRQFSNSRSEMNVSTLELGDSALYLCASSPGPPGDTQYFGPGTRLTVL.